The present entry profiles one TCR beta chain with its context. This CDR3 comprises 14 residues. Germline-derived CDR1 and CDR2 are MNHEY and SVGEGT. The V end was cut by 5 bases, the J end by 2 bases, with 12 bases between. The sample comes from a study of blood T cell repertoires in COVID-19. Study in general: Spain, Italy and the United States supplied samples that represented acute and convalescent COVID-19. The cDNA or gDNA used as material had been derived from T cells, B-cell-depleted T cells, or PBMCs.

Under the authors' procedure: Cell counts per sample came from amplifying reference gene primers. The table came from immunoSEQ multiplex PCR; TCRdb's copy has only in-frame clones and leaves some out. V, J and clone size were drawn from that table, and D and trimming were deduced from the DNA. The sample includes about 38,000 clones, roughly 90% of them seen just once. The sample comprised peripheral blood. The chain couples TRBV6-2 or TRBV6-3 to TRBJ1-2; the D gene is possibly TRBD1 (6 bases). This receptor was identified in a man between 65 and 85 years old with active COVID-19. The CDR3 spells CASSTTTGNYGYTF. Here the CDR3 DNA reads TGTGCCAGCAGTACTACTACAGGGAACTATGGCTACACCTTC.